Listed here is a single T cell receptor (beta chain). Its antigen is currently unknown. This sample is drawn from a study of long-term antiretroviral therapy in people with HIV. Points from the study as a whole: Post-treatment diversity went higher with ART but stayed below transplant donor controls. The repertoire was dominated at all time points by clones expanded before ART.

Germline CDR1 reads MDHEN; CDR2 reads SYDVKM. This CDR3 has 15 amino acids. The ends were cut back, 3 bases at V and 7 bases at J, with 13 bases in the middle. Running of the v3.0 immunoSEQ assay took place at survey level. Some clones are missing from TCRdb's copy, which holds only in-frame ones; the method was immunoSEQ multiplex PCR. The sample has approximately 20,000 clones, roughly 79% seen once. The receptor was isolated from a middle-aged man with HIV. V and J are TRBV28 and TRBJ1-6; D is unresolved. The source was unsorted PBMCs, collected 2.2 years after starting antiretroviral therapy. Written as DNA, the CDR3 is TGTGCCAGCAGTTTGCTGGCCAGCTTAAATTCACCCCTCCACTTT. It specifies CASSLLASLNSPLHF.